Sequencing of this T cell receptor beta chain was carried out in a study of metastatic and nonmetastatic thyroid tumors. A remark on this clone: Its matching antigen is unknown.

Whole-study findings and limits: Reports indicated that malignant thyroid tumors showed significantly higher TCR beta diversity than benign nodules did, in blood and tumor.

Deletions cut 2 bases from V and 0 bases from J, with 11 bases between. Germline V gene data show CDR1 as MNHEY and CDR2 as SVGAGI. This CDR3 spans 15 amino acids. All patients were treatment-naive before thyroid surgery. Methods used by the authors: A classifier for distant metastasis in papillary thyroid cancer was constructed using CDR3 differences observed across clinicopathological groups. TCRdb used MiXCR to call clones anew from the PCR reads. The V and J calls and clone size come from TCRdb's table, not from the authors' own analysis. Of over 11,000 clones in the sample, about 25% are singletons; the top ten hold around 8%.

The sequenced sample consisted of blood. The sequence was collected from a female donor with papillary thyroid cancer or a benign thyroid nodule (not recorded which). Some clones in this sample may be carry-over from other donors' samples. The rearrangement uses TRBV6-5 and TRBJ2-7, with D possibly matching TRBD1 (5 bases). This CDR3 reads CASSYSDRVSYEQYF. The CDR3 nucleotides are TGTGCCAGCAGTTACAGTGACAGAGTCTCCTACGAGCAGTACTTC.